Described below is a single T cell receptor beta chain sequence and its context. What it binds is unknown. The data originate from a study of cytomegalovirus exposure and HLA in healthy donors. Study observations and caveats: There were fewer than 200 TCR beta chains listed as cytomegalovirus-associated. According to a subsequent analysis, TCR clusters identified in the first cohort showed a tendency to co-occur across the roughly 120 validation repertoires. There were some public TCRs occurring in many donors, but most TCR sequences were rare.

Per germline, CDR1 GTSNPN and CDR2 SVGIG (reference sequence). The CDR3 is 11 amino acids. V lost 0 bases and J lost 7, with 3 bases in between. Data came from immunoSEQ multiplex PCR; TCRdb stores just in-frame clones and leaves some out. This sample yields 110,000 or so clones, of which roughly 82% are seen a single time; approximately 4.9% belongs to the top ten. The chain combines TRBV30 with TRBJ2-2, with D unresolved. The TCR sequence derives from a man aged 18-30 years in good health and CMV-seronegative. The sample comprised PBMCs. The CDR3 DNA is TGTGCCTGGAGTGTCGGCGGGGAGCTGTTTTTT. Its translation: CAWSVGGELFF. The variable domain in full, completed from reference TRBV30 and TRBJ2-2, reads SQTIHQWPATLVQPVGSPLSLECTVEGTSNPNLYWYRQAAGRGLQLLFYSVGIGQISSEVPQNLSASRPQDRQFILSSKKLLLSDSGFYLCAWSVGGELFFGEGSRLTVL.